Presented here are 32 T cell receptor beta chains from one specimen sequenced in a study of cytomegalovirus exposure and HLA in healthy donors. Both 60 Vbeta primers and 13 Jbeta primers went into the PCR. Repertoires were generated with immunoSEQ multiplex PCR, while TCRdb's copy carries only in-frame clones and drops some. The table records 180,000 or so clones, approximately 9.5% of them present only once. The specimen was PBMCs. The receptors were gathered from a woman aged 30 to 39 in good health and CMV-seropositive.

This rearrangement joins TRBV7-2 to TRBJ2-6; D is undetermined. From germline, CDR1 is SGHTA and CDR2 FQGNSA. The V gene lost 1 base and the J gene lost 1 base, with 5 bases spanning the gap. This CDR3 is 15 amino acids long. CDR3 coding DNA: TGTGCCAGCAGCTTAGTCCTTTCTGGGGCCAACGTCCTGACTTTC. Protein product: CASSLVLSGANVLTF.

The chain couples TRBV15 to TRBJ2-1, with D tentatively TRBD2 (6 bases). V was clipped by 9 bases and J by 7 bases, with 16 bases between them. Germline V gene sequence: CDR1 LNHNV, CDR2 YYDKDF (reference sequence). The CDR3 has 13 amino acids. Here the CDR3 reads CATRGGSTNEQFF. CDR3 coding DNA: TGTGCCACTAGGGGAGGATCTACAAATGAGCAGTTCTTC.

This clone has more than one count but fewer than ten. The genes are TRBV7-6 and TRBJ2-5, with 12 bases identical to TRBD1. Trimming took 1 base from V and 5 from J; bases not matched to a gene: 5. Germline V gene data show CDR1 as SGHVS and CDR2 as FNYEAQ. CDR3 length: 16 residues. CDR3 DNA sequence: TGTGCCAGCAGCTTAGACGGGACAGGGGGCTCTGAGACCCAGTACTTC. Protein: CASSLDGTGGSETQYF.

This chain joins TRBV9 and TRBJ2-1; 7 bases are a match to TRBD2. There are 16 residues in the CDR3. With 0 bases clipped from V and 6 bases from J, the junction kept 9 bases outside the gene matches. Germline V gene data show CDR1 as SGDLS and CDR2 as YYNGEE. The CDR3 protein is CASSVGPSGITNEQFF. CDR3 bases: TGTGCCAGCAGCGTAGGACCCAGCGGGATAACCAATGAGCAGTTCTTC.

The CDR3 DNA reads TGCAGCGTTGAGGGCGGGACTACCTACGAGCAGTACTTC. It translates to CSVEGGTTYEQYF. The chain joins TRBV29-1 to TRBJ2-7; 7 bases map to TRBD2. In germline, CDR1 is SQVTM, CDR2 ANQGSEA. The V and J ends lost 3 bases and 2 bases, in that order; junction bases with no gene match: 4. The CDR3 extends over 13 amino acids.

A few counts support this clone. The rearrangement joins TRBV5-1 to TRBJ2-7, with a possible D match to TRBD2 (5 bases). V shed 0 bases and J shed 2 bases, with 9 bases lying between them. Germline lookup yields CDR1 SGHRS and CDR2 YFSETQ. The CDR3 sequence is 14 residues long. For the CDR3, the DNA is TGCGCCAGCAGCTTGGGACTAACTACCTACGAGCAGTACTTC. Amino acid sequence: CASSLGLTTYEQYF.

This chain connects TRBV6-5 to TRBJ2-1; 13 bases align to TRBD2. Trimming took 4 bases from V and 6 from J; bases not matched to a gene: 6. CDR3 length: 16 amino acids. The germline V gene has CDR1 MNHEY and CDR2 SVGAGI. The CDR3 DNA reads TGTGCCAGCAGTTCCTGGACTAGCGGGAGAGGCAATGAGCAGTTCTTC. Protein: CASSSWTSGRGNEQFF.

The chain employs TRBV6-1 and TRBJ2-2; 7 bases line up with TRBD2. The V gene end was trimmed by 1 base and the J gene end by 4 bases; junction bases not matched to a gene: 12. Germline CDR1 reads MNHNS; CDR2 reads SASEGT. The CDR3 spans 18 residues. The CDR3 region is CASSEGFRRWGGTGELFF. The DNA of the CDR3 is TGTGCCAGCAGTGAAGGATTCCGTCGCTGGGGGGGCACCGGGGAGCTGTTTTTT.

As regards this clone: One end of the junction is discordant with germline, which a read error may explain. The V call is TRBV30, the J call TRBJ1-5; D is ambiguous. The CDR3 is made up of 13 amino acids. Germline CDR1 reads GTSNPN; CDR2 reads SVGIG (reference sequence). CDR3 residues: CARSVQSNQPQHF. The CDR3 DNA reads TGTGCCCGGAGTGTACAGAGTAATCAGCCCCAGCATTTT. The full variable domain, with the rest looked up from reference TRBV30 and TRBJ1-5, is SQTIHQWPATLVQPVGSPLSLECTVEGTSNPNLYWYRQAAGRGLQLLFYSVGIGQISSEVPQNLSASRPQDRQFILSSKKLLLSDSGFYLCARSVQSNQPQHFGDGTRLSIL.

The chain couples TRBV28 to TRBJ1-2; D perhaps matches TRBD1 (6 bases). Trimming pared 5 bases from V and 8 bases from J, leaving 12 bases between. Germline values: CDR1 MDHEN, CDR2 SYDVKM. This CDR3 has 12 residues. CDR3 nucleotides: TGTGCCAGCAGTCCATACAGGGACGGCTACACCTTC. It is translated as CASSPYRDGYTF.

This clone has a handful of counts. The chain recombines TRBV10-2 with TRBJ2-7, with 7 bases identical to TRBD1. The junction had 7 bases not matched to a gene; V was cut back by 6 bases and J by 5 bases. There are 13 residues in the CDR3. The germline CDR1 and CDR2 sequences are WSHSY and SAAADI. The CDR3 DNA reads TGCGCCAGCAGCCCCAGGGGGTTTAACGAGCAGTACTTC. Translation: CASSPRGFNEQYF.

CDR3 in DNA: TGTGCCAGCTCACCGAAGGACAGGAATAGCAATCAGCCCCAGCATTTT. It translates to CASSPKDRNSNQPQHF. The rearrangement uses TRBV18 and TRBJ1-5; 7 bases fit TRBD1. The CDR3 is made up of 16 amino acids. The germline CDR1 and CDR2 sequences are KGHSH and LQKENI. J gave up 0 bases and V 3 bases, and 5 bases lay outside the gene matches.

This clone was recorded a few times. The V and J genes are TRBV7-9 and TRBJ1-4; D call uncertain. The V and J ends lost 3 bases and 8 bases respectively, with 10 bases between them. Germline V gene lookup returns CDR1 SEHNR and CDR2 FQNEAQ (reference sequence). The CDR3 extends over 13 amino acids. Written as DNA, the CDR3 is TGTGCCAGCAGCTTGACGGCGGGCGAAAAACTGTTTTTT. Its translation: CASSLTAGEKLFF.

This clone occurred a few times. The gene calls are TRBV6-1 and TRBJ1-4; no reliable D call. Trimming took 8 bases from V and 7 from J, leaving 17 bases between them. Germline CDR1 and CDR2: MNHNS and SASEGT. The CDR3 has 14 amino acids. DNA for the CDR3: TGTGCCAGCTCCTCTCGACTCCGTGGTGAAAAACTGTTTTTT. Residues: CASSSRLRGEKLFF.

J is TRBJ2-5 and V is TRBV29-1, with 7 bases aligning to TRBD1. Matching the DNA end better, TRBJ2-7 makes the J call doubtful. The CDR3 consists of 14 residues. Germline assignment: CDR1 SQVTM and CDR2 ANQGSEA. DNA for the CDR3: TGCAGCGTGTGGACAGGCGAATACTCCTACGAGCAGTACTTC. Translated, it gives CSVWTGEYSYEQYF.

This clone turned up a few times. This chain joins TRBV5-6 and TRBJ2-7, with D possibly being TRBD1 (6 bases). The V gene's germline CDR1 is SGHDT and CDR2 YYEEEE. The CDR3 loop spans 13 amino acids. Trimming cost V 0 bases and J 6 bases, with 10 bases left between them. In DNA, the CDR3 is TGTGCCAGCAGCTTGGCCATCAGGGGCGAGCAGTACTTC. Translated, it gives CASSLAIRGEQYF.

V and J are TRBV2 and TRBJ1-1, with 8 bases that match TRBD1. Germline V gene data show CDR1 as SNHLY and CDR2 as FYNNEI. Losses at the gene ends were 5 bases for V and 4 bases for J; bases not matched to a gene: 6. The CDR3 has 14 residues. CDR3 protein: CASSLRQGITEAFF. CDR3 coding DNA: TGTGCCAGCAGTCTACGACAGGGGATCACTGAAGCTTTCTTT.

This clone has only a few counts. The chain joins TRBV5-1 to TRBJ1-1, with TRBD1 as a possible D gene (5 bases). The germline V gene has CDR1 SGHRS and CDR2 YFSETQ. V lost 5 bases, J lost 3 bases, and 14 bases lay in between. The length of the CDR3 is 14 residues. The chain's CDR3 is CASSMRGGDTEAFF. The CDR3 nucleotides are TGCGCCAGCAGTATGCGGGGGGGGGACACTGAAGCTTTCTTT.

This rearrangement joins TRBV7-9 to TRBJ1-2, with TRBD1 matching over 9 bases. V lost 5 bases and J lost 4; bases outside the gene matches: 5. Germline lookup yields CDR1 SEHNR and CDR2 FQNEAQ (reference sequence). The length of the CDR3 is 14 residues. The CDR3 region has the DNA TGTGCCAGCAGCCTTCAGGGACAGGGCTATGGCTACACCTTC. It is translated as CASSLQGQGYGYTF.

This clone has at least ten counts. Distinct nucleotide sequences in the sample also encode this CDR3. The chain links TRBV2 to TRBJ1-5, with a tentative D call TRBD1 (6 bases). The CDR3 sequence is 15 residues long. V lost 8 bases, J lost 3 bases, and 17 bases lay in between. The germline V gene has CDR1 SNHLY and CDR2 FYNNEI. The CDR3 sequence: CASRGGQVSNQPQHF. CDR3 DNA: TGTGCCAGCCGGGGGGGGCAGGTTTCCAATCAGCCCCAGCATTTT.

CDR3 sequence (DNA): TGTGCCAGCAGCGTCTTTGCAGGGGGAAACTATGGCTACACCTTC. This codes for CASSVFAGGNYGYTF. V and J are TRBV9 and TRBJ1-2; 7 nucleotides align to TRBD1. CDR1 and CDR2 (germline): SGDLS, YYNGEE. The V gene end was trimmed by 2 bases and the J gene end by 2 bases; junction bases not matched to a gene: 6. This CDR3 comprises 15 residues.

In regard to this clone: The CDR3 ends on some other residue instead of the conserved phenylalanine or tryptophan, so this is likely a read error. The DNA is left out, because the CDR3 cannot be placed on it with certainty; the CDR3 is given as TCRdb lists it. The J gene is TRBJ1-3, the V gene TRBV2; TRBD1 is the table's D call, not checked against the DNA. The CDR3 is 16 amino acids in total, end residues counted. The germline V gene encodes CDR1 SNHLY and CDR2 FYNNEI. The CDR3 protein is CASSRSGTGNYNIGLL.

The chain recombines TRBV15 with TRBJ2-7; 7 bases are a match to TRBD1. J gave up 3 bases and V 2 bases, and 4 bases lay outside the gene matches. The CDR3 consists of 14 residues. Germline V lookup: CDR1 LNHNV, CDR2 YYDKDF (reference sequence). CDR3 nucleotide sequence: TGTGCCACCAGCAGATTACACAGGGGCTACGAGCAGTACTTC. Amino acid sequence: CATSRLHRGYEQYF.

The rearrangement uses TRBV18 and TRBJ1-2, with D perhaps matching TRBD1 (5 bases). The CDR3 has 13 amino acids. The germline V and J ends were trimmed by 6 bases and 5 bases, with 13 bases remaining between them. The V gene's germline CDR1 is KGHSH and CDR2 LQKENI. CDR3 sequence: CASSSDRAYGYTF. Here the CDR3 DNA reads TGTGCCAGCTCCAGTGACAGAGCTTATGGCTACACCTTC. Full variable domain (outside the CDR3, taken from reference TRBV18 and TRBJ1-2): NAGVMQNPRHLVRRRGQEARLRCSPMKGHSHVYWYRQLPEEGLKFMVYLQKENIIDESGMPKERFSAEFPKEGPSILRIQQVVRGDSAAYFCASSSDRAYGYTFGSGTRLTVV.

This chain joins TRBV7-2 and TRBJ1-6; no firm D call. The CDR3 runs to 13 residues. Germline CDR1 and CDR2: SGHTA and FQGNSA. Trimming took 0 bases from V and 7 from J, leaving 4 bases between them. The CDR3 DNA reads TGTGCCAGCAGCTTAGCGAGAAATTCACCCCTCCACTTT. It translates to CASSLARNSPLHF.

The rearrangement uses TRBV5-1 and TRBJ2-1; 10 bases map to TRBD2. Germline-derived CDR1 and CDR2 are SGHRS and YFSETQ. J lost 8 bases, V lost 2 bases, and 13 bases had no gene match. The CDR3 consists of 17 residues. CDR3 sequence (DNA): TGCGCCAGCAGCTTTCTCGCGCCTAGCGGGAGTATCGATGAGCAGTTCTTC. Its translation is CASSFLAPSGSIDEQFF.

The V gene is TRBV19, the J gene TRBJ2-5; 8 nucleotides line up with TRBD1. The ends lost 3 bases at V and 3 bases at J; junction bases unmatched: 6. Germline CDR1 is LNHDA and CDR2 is SQIVND (reference sequence). The CDR3 is 15 amino acids. The CDR3 here is CASSMVGQGEETQYF. In DNA, the CDR3 is TGTGCCAGTAGTATGGTAGGACAGGGAGAAGAGACCCAGTACTTC.

This clone was seen more than once but under ten times. The V and J genes are TRBV6-6 and TRBJ1-2; the match to TRBD1 covers 8 bases. From germline, CDR1 is MNHNY and CDR2 SVGAGI (reference sequence). The CDR3 consists of 15 residues. V was pared by 2 bases and J by 5 bases, with 7 bases of the junction left unmatched. CDR3 sequence reads: CASSYAGGASYGYTF. CDR3 in DNA: TGTGCCAGCAGTTACGCAGGGGGCGCTTCTTATGGCTACACCTTC.

The gene calls are TRBV5-1 and TRBJ1-2, with TRBD1 as a possible D gene (5 bases). CDR3 length: 15 residues. The V and J ends lost 0 bases and 4 bases respectively, with 13 bases between them. Germline V gene lookup returns CDR1 SGHRS and CDR2 YFSETQ. The CDR3 coding sequence is TGCGCCAGCAGCTTGGCCACAGGCAGGACCTATGGCTACACCTTC. It codes for CASSLATGRTYGYTF.

The chain employs TRBV9 and TRBJ2-2; 8 nucleotides agree with TRBD1. The length of the CDR3 is 16 residues. Per germline, CDR1 SGDLS and CDR2 YYNGEE. Trimming cost V 6 bases and J 4 bases; bases outside gene matches: 11. CDR3 region: CASTPNQGAGTGELFF. The CDR3 DNA reads as TGTGCCAGCACCCCTAATCAGGGGGCGGGCACCGGGGAGCTGTTTTTT.

The genes are TRBV4-2 and TRBJ2-3; 8 nucleotides agree with TRBD2. Germline lookup yields CDR1 LGHNA and CDR2 YNFKEQ. The V gene end was trimmed by 3 bases and the J gene end by 5 bases; junction bases not matched to a gene: 13. This CDR3 region has 17 residues. The CDR3 loop is CASSHAISGGPGDTQYF. In DNA form, the CDR3 reads TGTGCCAGCAGCCATGCTATCTCGGGAGGGCCCGGAGATACGCAGTATTTT.

This clone showed up just a few times. This chain connects TRBV15 to TRBJ2-7, with D possibly matching TRBD1 (7 bases). There are 15 residues in the CDR3. Trimming stripped 0 bases from V and 6 bases from J, with 15 bases between. Germline CDR1 LNHNV, CDR2 YYDKDF (reference sequence). CDR3 nucleotide sequence: TGTGCCACCAGCAGAGAAGACAGGGAGGTGTCCGAGCAGTACTTC. This translates into CATSREDREVSEQYF.